The entry below gives a single T cell receptor (beta chain) sequence along with its context. Its antigen remains unknown. These data originate in a study of shared clonotypes between healthy human individuals. Assay execution took place at the deep level. In the study's own analysis: Filtering differed since immunoSEQ provided only junctions, with no quality scores. Profiling relied on immunoSEQ multiplex PCR, and the TCRdb table lists in-frame clones only, not all of them. V and J calls and clone size are those listed in that table; D and trimming were worked out from the DNA. The sample has around 2,000,000 clones, over 85% seen once. Trimming took 4 bases from V and 0 from J; bases not matched to a gene: 11. CDR1 and CDR2 from the germline V gene are SGHDT and YYEEEE. The CDR3 runs 18 residues. General study points: Donors were few, which limited the genetic and exposure-history diversity represented. Blood was the sole source, and tissue repertoires probably differ.

Naive CD8 cells lacked CD45RO and underwent positive selection for CCR7, leaving out terminally differentiated effector memory CD45RA+ cells. The TCR sequence derives from a man between 18 and 29 years old in good health. Sequencing was performed on naive CD8+ T cells sorted from blood. The V gene is TRBV5-6, the J gene TRBJ1-2, with 11 nucleotides matching TRBD1. The CDR3 DNA reads TGTGCCAGCAGCCGGGAACCGGGACAGGGGGAGGCTAACTATGGCTACACCTTC. Amino acids: CASSREPGQGEANYGYTF.